These T cell receptor beta chains were read from a single sample in a study of cytomegalovirus exposure and HLA in healthy donors. This table comes from immunoSEQ multiplex PCR, and its TCRdb copy is limited to in-frame clones, with some not included. The sample includes some 120,000 clones, about 76% of them seen just once. The sample taken for sequencing was PBMCs. Every receptor here comes from a man between 25 and 39 years old in good health and CMV-seropositive. Both conserved end residues are part of each CDR3. D genes are given only for firm matches. Clone size is not always given. Where it is, it says once, few, many or a class for expanded clones.

v_call: TRBV4-2; j_call: TRBJ2-3; d_call: TRBD1; clone_size: .; cdr3_aa: CASSQGQGATDTQYF; cdr3_nt: TGTGCCAGCAGCCAAGGACAGGGGGCCACAGATACGCAGTATTTT
v_call: TRBV11-3; j_call: TRBJ2-1; d_call: TRBD2; clone_size: .; cdr3_aa: CASSSGLSGEDNEQFF; cdr3_nt: TGTGCCAGCAGCTCTGGATTAAGCGGGGAAGACAATGAGCAGTTCTTC
v_call: TRBV6-1; j_call: TRBJ1-5; d_call: .; clone_size: few; cdr3_aa: CASSDSGYGAQPQHF; cdr3_nt: TGTGCCAGCAGTGATTCAGGGTATGGGGCTCAGCCCCAGCATTTT
v_call: TRBV19; j_call: TRBJ1-5; d_call: .; clone_size: .; cdr3_aa: CASSIGSVARGNQPQHF; cdr3_nt: TGTGCCAGTAGTATAGGATCGGTAGCCAGGGGCAATCAGCCCCAGCATTTT
v_call: TRBV6-5; j_call: TRBJ2-7; d_call: .; clone_size: few; cdr3_aa: CASSYVRGVQYEQYF; cdr3_nt: TGTGCCAGCAGTTACGTCAGGGGGGTTCAGTACGAGCAGTACTTC
v_call: TRBV2; j_call: TRBJ2-7; d_call: TRBD1; clone_size: once; cdr3_aa: CASSETQTGIEQYF; cdr3_nt: TGTGCCAGCAGTGAAACACAGACAGGGATCGAGCAGTACTTC
v_call: TRBV6-6; j_call: TRBJ1-1; d_call: .; clone_size: .; cdr3_aa: CASSSILNTEAFF; cdr3_nt: TGTGCCAGCAGTTCTATTTTGAACACTGAAGCTTTCTTT
v_call: TRBV6-5; j_call: TRBJ2-5; d_call: TRBD2; clone_size: .; cdr3_aa: CASSYGGLAEETQYF; cdr3_nt: TGTGCCAGCAGTTACGGGGGACTAGCGGAAGAGACCCAGTACTTC
v_call: TRBV5-1; j_call: TRBJ2-1; d_call: TRBD2; clone_size: .; cdr3_aa: CASIAGGTYNEQFF; cdr3_nt: TGCGCCAGCATAGCGGGGGGGACCTACAATGAGCAGTTCTTC
v_call: TRBV7-6; j_call: TRBJ1-2; d_call: TRBD1; clone_size: .; cdr3_aa: CASSSRQGAGGYTF; cdr3_nt: TGTGCCAGCAGCTCGCGACAGGGGGCGGGTGGCTACACCTTC
v_call: TRBV5-1; j_call: TRBJ2-5; d_call: .; clone_size: .; cdr3_aa: CASSPTGHQETQYF; cdr3_nt: TGCGCCAGCAGCCCTACAGGACACCAAGAGACCCAGTACTTC
v_call: TRBV6-1; j_call: TRBJ2-7; d_call: .; clone_size: .; cdr3_aa: CASSEAQGGYTYEQYF; cdr3_nt: TGTGCCAGCAGTGAAGCGCAGGGTGGCTACACCTACGAGCAGTACTTC
v_call: TRBV15; j_call: TRBJ2-3; d_call: .; clone_size: .; cdr3_aa: CATSRVSTDTQYF; cdr3_nt: TGTGCCACCAGCAGAGTAAGCACAGATACGCAGTATTTT
v_call: TRBV19; j_call: TRBJ1-5; d_call: .; clone_size: .; cdr3_aa: CASSIEAGDNQPQHF; cdr3_nt: TGTGCCAGTAGTATAGAGGCAGGGGACAATCAGCCCCAGCATTTT
v_call: TRBV6-6; j_call: TRBJ2-3; d_call: .; clone_size: once; cdr3_aa: CASSYSVSESLDTQYF; cdr3_nt: TGTGCCAGCAGTTACTCAGTCTCGGAGTCCCTCGATACGCAGTATTTT
v_call: TRBV30; j_call: TRBJ1-3; d_call: .; clone_size: .; cdr3_aa: CAWSSQLRGNAIYF; cdr3_nt: TGTGCCTGGAGTTCGCAACTCAGGGGAAACGCCATATATTTT
v_call: TRBV30; j_call: TRBJ1-3; d_call: .; clone_size: .; cdr3_aa: CAWTDNYSGNTIYF; cdr3_nt: TGTGCCTGGACAGATAACTACTCTGGAAACACCATATATTTT
v_call: TRBV5-1; j_call: TRBJ2-5; d_call: TRBD2; clone_size: once; cdr3_aa: CASSFAGRGGPETQYF; cdr3_nt: TGCGCCAGCAGCTTCGCTGGGCGGGGGGGCCCGGAGACCCAGTACTTC
v_call: TRBV19; j_call: TRBJ2-4; d_call: .; clone_size: many; cdr3_aa: CASSRPGHQNIQYF; cdr3_nt: TGTGCCAGTAGCCGACCGGGACACCAAAACATTCAGTACTTC
v_call: TRBV2; j_call: TRBJ2-2; d_call: TRBD1; clone_size: few; cdr3_aa: CASRGLQGAGELFF; cdr3_nt: TGTGCCAGCAGAGGACTACAGGGGGCCGGGGAGCTGTTTTTT
v_call: TRBV11-2; j_call: TRBJ1-5; d_call: .; clone_size: once; cdr3_aa: CASSPVGGDQPQHF; cdr3_nt: TGTGCCAGCAGCCCGGTAGGGGGGGACCAGCCCCAGCATTTT
v_call: TRBV12-1; j_call: TRBJ1-2; d_call: .; clone_size: .; cdr3_aa: CASSLRGSDGYTF; cdr3_nt: TGTGCCAGCAGCTTAAGGGGATCCGATGGCTACACCTTC
v_call: TRBV7-6; j_call: TRBJ2-1; d_call: TRBD1; clone_size: .; cdr3_aa: CASSPVDRGSNEQFF; cdr3_nt: TGTGCCAGCAGCCCCGTGGACAGGGGTTCCAATGAGCAGTTCTTC
v_call: TRBV6-8; j_call: TRBJ2-1; d_call: TRBD2; clone_size: few; cdr3_aa: CASSATSEGHNEQFF; cdr3_nt: TGTGCCAGCAGTGCGACTAGCGAGGGCCACAATGAGCAGTTCTTC
v_call: TRBV9; j_call: TRBJ1-1; d_call: .; clone_size: .; cdr3_aa: CASSVGAGNTEAFF; cdr3_nt: TGTGCCAGCAGCGTAGGGGCTGGGAACACTGAAGCTTTCTTT
v_call: TRBV19; j_call: TRBJ2-2; d_call: TRBD1; clone_size: .; cdr3_aa: CASISSGTGGRTGELFF; cdr3_nt: TGTGCCAGTATTTCCTCCGGGACAGGGGGAAGAACCGGGGAGCTGTTTTTT
v_call: TRBV9; j_call: TRBJ1-1; d_call: .; clone_size: .; cdr3_aa: CASAARWGPEGTEAFF; cdr3_nt: TGTGCCAGCGCGGCAAGATGGGGGCCCGAGGGCACTGAAGCTTTCTTT
v_call: TRBV19; j_call: TRBJ2-1; d_call: TRBD1; clone_size: .; cdr3_aa: CASSMAGQGVPGSYNEQFF; cdr3_nt: TGTGCCAGTAGTATGGCGGGACAGGGGGTCCCCGGCTCCTACAATGAGCAGTTCTTC
v_call: TRBV4-1; j_call: TRBJ1-6; d_call: .; clone_size: once; cdr3_aa: CASSLQVSSPGYF; cdr3_nt: TGCGCCAGCAGCCTGCAAGTTTCTTCACCCGGGTACTTT
v_call: TRBV10-3; j_call: TRBJ1-2; d_call: TRBD1; clone_size: .; cdr3_aa: CAITGTDSYGYTF; cdr3_nt: TGTGCCATCACCGGGACAGACAGCTATGGCTACACCTTC
v_call: TRBV19; j_call: TRBJ1-5; d_call: TRBD1; clone_size: .; cdr3_aa: CASESTGQGNQPQHF; cdr3_nt: TGTGCCAGTGAGTCAACAGGACAGGGGAATCAGCCCCAGCATTTT
v_call: TRBV18; j_call: TRBJ1-1; d_call: .; clone_size: few; cdr3_aa: CASSPNQGSEAFF; cdr3_nt: TGTGCCAGCTCACCGAATCAGGGGAGTGAAGCTTTCTTT
v_call: TRBV4-1; j_call: TRBJ1-6; d_call: .; clone_size: .; cdr3_aa: CASSRREDSPLHF; cdr3_nt: TGCGCCAGCAGCCGGAGAGAGGATTCACCCCTCCACTTT
v_call: TRBV10-2; j_call: TRBJ2-3; d_call: .; clone_size: once; cdr3_aa: CASSAGTDTQYF; cdr3_nt: TGCGCCAGCAGTGCCGGGACAGATACGCAGTATTTT
v_call: TRBV4-1; j_call: TRBJ2-5; d_call: TRBD1; clone_size: .; cdr3_aa: CASSLRSGQGQETQYF; cdr3_nt: TGCGCCAGCAGCCTGCGCTCTGGACAGGGCCAAGAGACCCAGTACTTC
v_call: TRBV2; j_call: TRBJ2-5; d_call: TRBD1; clone_size: .; cdr3_aa: CAQTGGDQETQYF; cdr3_nt: TGTGCACAGACAGGGGGGGACCAAGAGACCCAGTACTTC
v_call: TRBV7-2; j_call: TRBJ1-5; d_call: .; clone_size: .; cdr3_aa: CASSPDSIQPQHF; cdr3_nt: TGTGCCAGCAGCCCGGACAGTATTCAGCCCCAGCATTTT
v_call: TRBV5-1; j_call: TRBJ2-2; d_call: TRBD2; clone_size: once; cdr3_aa: CASSRLAVNTGELFF; cdr3_nt: TGCGCCAGCAGCCGTCTAGCGGTGAACACCGGGGAGCTGTTTTTT
v_call: TRBV6-6; j_call: TRBJ2-7; d_call: .; clone_size: .; cdr3_aa: CASSYDHRAYEQYF; cdr3_nt: TGTGCCAGCAGTTACGACCACAGGGCCTACGAGCAGTACTTC
v_call: TRBV2; j_call: TRBJ2-5; d_call: .; clone_size: .; cdr3_aa: CASCLEGYFLETQYF; cdr3_nt: TGTGCCAGCTGTTTAGAGGGATATTTTCTGGAGACCCAGTACTTC
v_call: TRBV28; j_call: TRBJ2-3; d_call: TRBD1; clone_size: .; cdr3_aa: CASSLGQTDTQYF; cdr3_nt: TGTGCCAGCAGTCTGGGACAGACGGATACGCAGTATTTT
v_call: TRBV5-1; j_call: TRBJ2-7; d_call: .; clone_size: .; cdr3_aa: CASSSLEAYEQYF; cdr3_nt: TGCGCCAGCAGTAGCCTGGAGGCCTACGAGCAGTACTTC